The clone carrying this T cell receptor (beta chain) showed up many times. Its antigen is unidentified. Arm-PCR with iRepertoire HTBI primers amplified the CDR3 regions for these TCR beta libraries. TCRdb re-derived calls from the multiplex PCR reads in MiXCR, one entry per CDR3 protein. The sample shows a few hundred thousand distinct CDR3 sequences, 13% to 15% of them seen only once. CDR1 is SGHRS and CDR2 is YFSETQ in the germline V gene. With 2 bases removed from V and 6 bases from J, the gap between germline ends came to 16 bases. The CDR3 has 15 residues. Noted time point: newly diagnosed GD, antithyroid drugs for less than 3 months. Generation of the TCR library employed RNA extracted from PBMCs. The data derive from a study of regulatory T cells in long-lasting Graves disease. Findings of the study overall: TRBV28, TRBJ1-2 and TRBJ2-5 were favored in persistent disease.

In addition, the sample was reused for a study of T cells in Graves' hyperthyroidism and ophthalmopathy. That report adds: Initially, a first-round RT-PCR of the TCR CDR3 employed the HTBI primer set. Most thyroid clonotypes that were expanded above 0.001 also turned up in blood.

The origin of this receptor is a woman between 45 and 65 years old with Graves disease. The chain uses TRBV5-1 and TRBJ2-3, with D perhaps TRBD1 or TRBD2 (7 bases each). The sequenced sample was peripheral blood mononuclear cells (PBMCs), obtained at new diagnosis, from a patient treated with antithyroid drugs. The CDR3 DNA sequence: TGCGCCAGCAGCTTTTTGGGGACAGCGGGGGATACGCAGTATTTT. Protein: CASSFLGTAGDTQYF.